The 28 T cell receptor beta chains in this list originate from one sample, sequenced in a study of cytomegalovirus exposure and HLA in healthy donors. Primers included in the PCR were 60 Vbeta and 13 Jbeta primers. Using immunoSEQ multiplex PCR, the repertoire was profiled, and TCRdb retains in-frame clones only, with some absent. This sample has 92,000 or so clones, with about 66% found just once. Sequencing was carried out using PBMCs. The receptors were sampled from a woman aged 50 to 60 in good health and CMV-seropositive.

The V and J genes are TRBV27 and TRBJ2-7; D may be TRBD2 (5 bases). V shed 5 bases and J shed 7 bases, with 15 bases lying between them. Germline CDR1 and CDR2: MNHEY and SMNVEV (reference sequence). CDR3 length: 13 residues. CDR3 loop: CASSPFGPGEQYF. CDR3 nucleotide sequence: TGTGCCAGCAGTCCCTTCGGACCGGGGGAGCAGTACTTC.

The chain joins TRBV5-5 to TRBJ1-5; 9 bases align to TRBD1. CDR1 and CDR2 from the germline V gene are SGHKS and YYEKEE (reference sequence). V lost 4 bases to trimming and J lost 4 bases; unmatched junction nucleotides: 6. This CDR3 has 15 amino acids. This CDR3 is CASSGTGGVNQPQHF. The CDR3 nucleotides are TGTGCCAGCAGCGGAACAGGGGGCGTGAATCAGCCCCAGCATTTT.

The rearrangement links TRBV7-9 to TRBJ1-2, with 7 bases matching TRBD1. The germline gives CDR1 SEHNR, CDR2 FQNEAQ (reference sequence). V shed 4 bases and J 1 base; nucleotides not matched to a gene: 15. The CDR3 runs 18 residues. The chain's CDR3 is CASSSSDRAPLYNYGYTF. DNA for the CDR3: TGTGCCAGCAGCTCATCTGACAGGGCCCCGCTCTATAACTATGGCTACACCTTC.

This sequence joins TRBV27 and TRBJ1-2, with TRBD1 matching over 7 bases. Germline CDR1 reads MNHEY; CDR2 reads SMNVEV (reference sequence). J gave up 7 bases and V 0 bases, and 5 bases lay outside the gene matches. The CDR3 covers 14 residues. CDR3 protein: CASSLSSTGSGYTF. The CDR3 coding sequence is TGTGCCAGCAGTTTATCGTCGACAGGGTCTGGCTACACCTTC.

The chain joins TRBV29-1 to TRBJ2-1; D might be TRBD2 (5 bases). Looked up from germline, CDR1 is SQVTM and CDR2 is ANQGSEA. This CDR3 has 11 residues. Trimming shortened V by 2 bases and J by 9 bases, and 8 bases separated the two germline ends. Here the CDR3 DNA reads TGCAGCGTTGAAAGGGCGGGTGAGCAGTTCTTC. Translated: CSVERAGEQFF.

The J gene is TRBJ1-6, the V gene TRBV5-1, with 8 bases lining up with TRBD1. There are 17 residues in the CDR3. Looked up from germline, CDR1 is SGHRS and CDR2 is YFSETQ. J gave up 7 bases and V 0 bases, and 9 bases lay outside the gene matches. The CDR3 sequence is CASSLDGQGSLNSPLHF. CDR3 bases: TGCGCCAGCAGCTTGGACGGACAGGGCTCACTCAATTCACCCCTCCACTTT.

This clone was counted a few times. V gene TRBV4-3 combines with J gene TRBJ2-3; the D is unclear. Trimming stripped 0 bases from V and 1 base from J, with 11 bases between. CDR1 and CDR2 (germline): LGHNA, YSLEER. This CDR3 is 16 amino acids long. CDR3 bases: TGCGCCAGCAGCCAAGATGTGCCGTCGGGCACAGATACGCAGTATTTT. Its translation: CASSQDVPSGTDTQYF.

The chain has TRBV7-8 and TRBJ1-1, with a weak D call TRBD1 (5 bases). The CDR3 has 15 residues. Trimming removed 3 bases at V and 11 bases at J, with 22 bases between. Germline CDR1 and CDR2: SGHVS and FQNEAQ. This CDR3 is CASSFSAGLASSAFF. For the CDR3, the DNA is TGTGCCAGCAGCTTTTCGGCGGGGCTCGCCTCGAGCGCTTTCTTT.

The J gene is TRBJ1-2, the V gene TRBV4-1; D perhaps matches TRBD1 (5 bases). V dropped 0 bases and J dropped 2 bases, with 19 bases sitting between them. CDR1 and CDR2 (germline): MGHRA, YSYEKL. The CDR3 totals 18 residues. CDR3 in DNA: TGCGCCAGCAGCCAAGATTCGGCAGGGATTACGGTGAACTATGGCTACACCTTC. Its protein product is CASSQDSAGITVNYGYTF.

This clone was seen more than once but under ten times. V gene TRBV5-1 combines with J gene TRBJ1-6; 7 bases map to TRBD1. The CDR3 is 15 residues long. Germline V lookup: CDR1 SGHRS, CDR2 YFSETQ. V dropped 2 bases and J dropped 7; count of bases not matched to a gene: 6. The CDR3 reads CASSFTGDPNSPLHF. CDR3 nucleotide sequence: TGCGCCAGCAGCTTCACAGGGGATCCCAATTCACCCCTCCACTTT.

The chain carries TRBV11-2 and TRBJ1-2, with a tentative D call TRBD1 (5 bases). CDR1 is SGHAT and CDR2 is FQNNGV in the germline V gene. The V end was cut by 5 bases, the J end by 5 bases, with 15 bases between. The CDR3 runs to 14 residues. In DNA, the CDR3 is TGTGCCAGCAGCCCGCGTAAGGGACTTTATGGCTACACCTTC. Translated: CASSPRKGLYGYTF. The full variable domain, in which reference TRBV11-2 and TRBJ1-2 provide the parts outside the CDR3, is EAGVAQSPRYKIIEKRQSVAFWCNPISGHATLYWYQQILGQGPKLLIQFQNNGVVDDSQLPKDRFSAERLKGVDSTLKIQPAKLEDSAVYLCASSPRKGLYGYTFGSGTRLTVV.

This clone appeared once. CDR3 in amino acids: CASSLNYRGRANVLTF. In DNA, the CDR3 is TGTGCCAGCAGCCTGAACTACAGGGGACGAGCCAACGTCCTGACTTTC. The rearrangement uses TRBV11-1 and TRBJ2-6, with 7 positions matching TRBD1. The CDR3 length is 16 residues. CDR1 and CDR2 from the germline V gene are SGHAT and FQDESV (reference sequence). Germline trimming cut 5 bases from V and 7 bases from J; bases unmatched to any gene: 11.

The chain couples TRBV19 to TRBJ2-2; maybe TRBD2 (5 bases). The length of the CDR3 is 14 residues. The V gene lost 5 bases and the J gene lost 5 bases, with 12 bases spanning the gap. CDR1 and CDR2 (germline): LNHDA, SQIVND (reference sequence). The CDR3 sequence is CASSERVGTGELFF. The DNA for the CDR3 is TGTGCCAGTAGTGAGAGGGTTGGGACCGGGGAGCTGTTTTTT.

V is TRBV6-5 and J is TRBJ1-6, with a possible D match to TRBD1 (5 bases). V shed 2 bases and J shed 8 bases, with 13 bases lying between them. Germline V gives CDR1 MNHEY, CDR2 SVGAGI. The CDR3 has 15 residues. In DNA form, the CDR3 reads TGTGCCAGCAGTTACGGGGGGGACGCCTATTCACCCCTCCACTTT. Protein sequence: CASSYGGDAYSPLHF.

The chain links TRBV7-9 to TRBJ2-7; a weak D match, TRBD1 (6 bases). The CDR3 extends over 13 amino acids. Trimming left V 1 base short and J 3 bases short, with 7 bases between. CDR1 SEHNR and CDR2 FQNEAQ come from the germline V gene (reference sequence). This CDR3 is CASSLGQDYEQYF. DNA for the CDR3: TGTGCCAGCAGCTTAGGACAGGACTACGAGCAGTACTTC.

This clone was detected a few times. This chain links TRBV19 with TRBJ1-1, with 10 bases fitting TRBD1. The junction had 4 bases not matched to a gene; V was cut back by 6 bases and J by 3 bases. Germline loops: CDR1 LNHDA, CDR2 SQIVND (reference sequence). CDR3 length: 14 residues. CDR3 in DNA: TGTGCCAGTAGGGAGACAGGGGGCCACACTGAAGCTTTCTTT. Translated: CASRETGGHTEAFF.

This clone was counted only a few times. CDR3 DNA: TGTGCCAGCAGCTTGGGACAGGGTGATGCTTTCTTT. It is translated as CASSLGQGDAFF. The rearrangement links TRBV5-4 to TRBJ1-1; the match to TRBD1 covers 7 bases. Germline-derived CDR1 and CDR2 are SGHNT and YYREEE (reference sequence). CDR3 length: 12 amino acids. Trimming cost V 0 bases and J 11 bases; bases outside gene matches: 4.

This rearrangement joins TRBV10-1 to TRBJ1-1, with D unclear. The CDR3 sequence is 15 residues long. Germline V gives CDR1 WNHNN, CDR2 SYGVQD (reference sequence). The germline V and J ends were trimmed by 5 bases and 5 bases, with 18 bases remaining between them. CDR3 sequence: CASSPLGRRGTEAFF. The CDR3 DNA reads as TGCGCCAGCAGTCCGCTCGGCAGGCGAGGGACTGAAGCTTTCTTT.

The rearrangement links TRBV7-8 to TRBJ2-3; 9 positions match TRBD2. CDR1 SGHVS and CDR2 FQNEAQ come from the germline V gene. The V segment lost 6 bases and the J segment 0 bases; nucleotides outside the gene matches: 10. The CDR3 totals 17 residues. This CDR3 reads CASRARLADTSTDTQYF. CDR3 nucleotide sequence: TGTGCCAGCAGGGCGAGACTAGCGGACACTAGCACAGATACGCAGTATTTT.

This clone was detected only a few times. The chain employs TRBV4-3 and TRBJ1-1; 7 nucleotides agree with TRBD1. This CDR3 comprises 14 residues. Trimming took 4 bases from V and 1 from J; bases not matched to a gene: 3. In germline, CDR1 is LGHNA, CDR2 YSLEER. The CDR3 DNA sequence: TGCGCCAGCAGCCTCCGACAGGGGAACACTGAAGCTTTCTTT. It codes for CASSLRQGNTEAFF.

This clone was detected a few times. Other DNA sequences within the sample encode an identical CDR3. The chain recombines TRBV7-3 with TRBJ1-6; TRBD1 aligns across 9 bases. The CDR3 consists of 16 residues. The V segment lost 2 bases and the J segment 7 bases; nucleotides outside the gene matches: 6. Per the germline V gene, CDR1 is SGHTA and CDR2 is FQGTGA. The CDR3 protein is CASSLGDREGNSPLHF. Here the CDR3 DNA reads TGTGCCAGCAGCTTAGGGGACAGGGAAGGCAATTCACCCCTCCACTTT.

The rearrangement links TRBV5-4 to TRBJ2-2, with 8 nucleotides matching TRBD2. This CDR3 is built from 16 residues. The J segment lost 2 bases and the V segment lost 0 bases, leaving 3 bases of the junction unmatched. The germline V gene has CDR1 SGHNT and CDR2 YYREEE (reference sequence). The CDR3 DNA reads TGTGCCAGCAGCTTGGGGGCGGGGGGCAACACCGGGGAGCTGTTTTTT. This sequence encodes CASSLGAGGNTGELFF. The whole variable domain, remainder taken from reference TRBV5-4 and TRBJ2-2, is ETGVTQSPTHLIKTRGQQVTLRCSSQSGHNTVSWYQQALGQGPQFIFQYYREEENGRGNFPPRFSGLQFPNYSSELNVNALELDDSALYLCASSLGAGGNTGELFFGEGSRLTVL.

The V and J genes are TRBV19 and TRBJ2-1; 11 bases line up with TRBD1. With V trimmed by 3 bases and J by 7 bases, 5 bases remained unmatched. The CDR3 is made up of 15 amino acids. Germline assignment: CDR1 LNHDA and CDR2 SQIVND (reference sequence). The CDR3 sequence is CASSIGTGGSNEQFF. The CDR3 DNA sequence: TGTGCCAGTAGTATTGGGACAGGGGGAAGTAATGAGCAGTTCTTC.

J is TRBJ1-6 and V is TRBV5-1; 9 bases match TRBD1. CDR3 length: 16 residues. V dropped 3 bases and J dropped 10; count of bases not matched to a gene: 11. Germline V gene lookup returns CDR1 SGHRS and CDR2 YFSETQ. As DNA, the CDR3 is TGCGCCAGCAGCTCCATTCTCACAGGGGGCGGCTCACCCCTCCACTTT. Its translation is CASSSILTGGGSPLHF.

The chain is built from TRBV5-1 and TRBJ1-1; D is uncertain. Between the trimmed V and J ends, which lost 4 bases and 3 bases, there was a span of 7 bases. The germline gives CDR1 SGHRS, CDR2 YFSETQ. The CDR3 sequence is 12 residues long. The CDR3 DNA is TGCGCCAGCAGCATTGGAGACACTGAAGCTTTCTTT. Protein product: CASSIGDTEAFF.

The V and J genes are TRBV5-1 and TRBJ2-1, with D possibly matching TRBD1 (6 bases). This CDR3 has 14 residues. Per germline, CDR1 SGHRS and CDR2 YFSETQ. V lost 2 bases and J 6 bases, leaving 12 bases between the germline ends. The CDR3 bases are TGCGCCAGCAGCTTACAAGGACAGAGCAATGAGCAGTTCTTC. Amino acids: CASSLQGQSNEQFF.

This clone was picked up a small number of times. The chain combines TRBV7-9 with TRBJ2-2; TRBD1 matches 9 bases. From germline, CDR1 is SEHNR and CDR2 FQNEAQ (reference sequence). This CDR3 has 17 residues. With V trimmed by 5 bases and J by 5 bases, 12 bases remained unmatched. CDR3 sequence (DNA): TGTGCCAGCAGCCTTTTGAGGACAGGGGTTGGGACCGGGGAGCTGTTTTTT. This gives the protein CASSLLRTGVGTGELFF. Filled out from reference TRBV7-9 and TRBJ2-2, the complete variable domain reads DTGVSQNPRHKITKRGQNVTFRCDPISEHNRLYWYRQTLGQGPEFLTYFQNEAQLEKSRLLSDRFSAERPKGSFSTLEIQRTEQGDSAMYLCASSLLRTGVGTGELFFGEGSRLTVL.

This clone has a single count. The chain joins TRBV6-1 to TRBJ2-5; 9 positions match TRBD1. The length of the CDR3 is 13 residues. Germline CDR1 MNHNS, CDR2 SASEGT. Trimming removed 5 bases from V and 5 bases from J; junction bases left unmatched: 3. The CDR3 reads CASSTGGAETQYF. CDR3 bases: TGTGCCAGCAGTACAGGGGGCGCGGAGACCCAGTACTTC.